What follows are 3 T cell receptor beta chains derived from one specimen sequenced in a study of vaccination effects on CD4 cells after COVID-19. The protocol was immunoSEQ multiplex PCR, while the TCRdb copy is restricted to in-frame clones and leaves out a portion. Of under 25,000 clones detected, approximately 73% appear once; the ten largest clones hold 5%. ViraFEST used viral peptide pools to expand antigen-specific CD4+ T cells before sequencing. Scientists isolated CD4+ T cells after a roughly nine-day culture period ended. Vaccine recipients had no previous SARS-CoV-2 infection; their nucleocapsid antibodies were negative. No antigens are known for them. Sequencing used CD4+ T cells from PBMCs cultured with SARS-CoV-2 spike peptides, obtained before COVID-19 vaccination. The receptors here all came from a human donor who received a COVID-19 vaccine.

In nucleotides, the CDR3 is TGTGCCAGCAGTTACTCGGCGGCCAACACTGAAGCTTTCTTT. It is translated as CASSYSAANTEAFF. This chain connects TRBV6-5 to TRBJ1-1; D gene unclear. The CDR3 spans 14 residues. Germline lookup yields CDR1 MNHEY and CDR2 SVGAGI. Trimming stripped 0 bases from V and 2 bases from J, with 7 bases between.

The rearrangement links TRBV20-1 to TRBJ1-2; D is unresolved. Germline CDR1 reads DFQATT; CDR2 reads SNEGSKA (reference sequence). Between the trimmed V and J ends, which lost 3 bases and 4 bases, there was a span of 6 bases. The CDR3 loop spans 11 amino acids. The CDR3 DNA follows: TGCAGTGCTAGTGGAGGCTATGGCTACACCTTC. Translating gives CSASGGYGYTF.

This clone was seen only once. The chain has TRBV24-1 and TRBJ2-1, with D maybe TRBD1 (7 bases). CDR1 KGHDR and CDR2 SFDVKD come from the germline V gene. V was pared by 9 bases and J by 7 bases, with 18 bases between. This CDR3 contains 14 residues. The CDR3 DNA sequence: TGTGCCACCCCAACCTGCCAGGGGGGTAATGAGCAGTTCTTC. Translating it yields CATPTCQGGNEQFF.